This T cell receptor beta chain was documented in a study of T cells in Graves' hyperthyroidism and ophthalmopathy. Study-level information: Peripheral blood draws took place at initial diagnosis, ahead of any treatment. Notes on the study in general: Ophthalmopathy prediction by the model preceded onset by a median roughly 6 months.

Germline values: CDR1 LGHDT, CDR2 YNNKEL (reference sequence). The CDR3 sequence is 15 residues long. V shed 7 bases, J shed 2 bases, and the junction held 10 bases outside the gene matches. What was amplified from RNA transcripts were TCR beta CDR3 regions. Primed by the HTBI set, a first-round RT-PCR was run on the TCR CDR3. TCRdb independently ran MiXCR on the multiplex PCR reads; one entry per CDR3 protein. The sample yields 300,000 to 400,000 distinct CDR3 sequences, around a sixth seen once. Stable Graves' hyperthyroidism denoted no ophthalmopathy progression over 18 months. Thyroid ultrasound, orbital computed tomography, clinical symptoms, and serum thyroxine and TRAb underpinned diagnoses. Comments on this clonotype: Its target is not known. A much larger clone differs by one base, so this may be a read error.

This TCR was sampled from a woman in her fifties or sixties with Graves' hyperthyroidism. Source material: blood. The chain recombines TRBV3-1 with TRBJ2-7; 8 bases map to TRBD1. CDR3 DNA: TGTGCCAGCAACCAGATGGGGGACAGGACCTACGAGCAGTACTTC. Translated, it gives CASNQMGDRTYEQYF.